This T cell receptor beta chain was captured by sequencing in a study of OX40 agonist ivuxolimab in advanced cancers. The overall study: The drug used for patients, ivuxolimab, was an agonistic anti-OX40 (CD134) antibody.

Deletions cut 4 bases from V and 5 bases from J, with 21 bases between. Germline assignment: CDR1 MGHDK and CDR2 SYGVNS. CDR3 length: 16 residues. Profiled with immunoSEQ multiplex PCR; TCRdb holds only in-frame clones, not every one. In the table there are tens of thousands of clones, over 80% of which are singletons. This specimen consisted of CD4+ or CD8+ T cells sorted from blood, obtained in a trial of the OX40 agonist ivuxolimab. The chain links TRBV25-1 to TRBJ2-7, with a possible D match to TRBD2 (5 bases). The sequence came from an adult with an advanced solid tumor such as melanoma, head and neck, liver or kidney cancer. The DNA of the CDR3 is TGTGCCAGCAGTGGCCCACTAGTTAGGTCTTCCGACGAGCAGTACTTC. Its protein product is CASSGPLVRSSDEQYF.